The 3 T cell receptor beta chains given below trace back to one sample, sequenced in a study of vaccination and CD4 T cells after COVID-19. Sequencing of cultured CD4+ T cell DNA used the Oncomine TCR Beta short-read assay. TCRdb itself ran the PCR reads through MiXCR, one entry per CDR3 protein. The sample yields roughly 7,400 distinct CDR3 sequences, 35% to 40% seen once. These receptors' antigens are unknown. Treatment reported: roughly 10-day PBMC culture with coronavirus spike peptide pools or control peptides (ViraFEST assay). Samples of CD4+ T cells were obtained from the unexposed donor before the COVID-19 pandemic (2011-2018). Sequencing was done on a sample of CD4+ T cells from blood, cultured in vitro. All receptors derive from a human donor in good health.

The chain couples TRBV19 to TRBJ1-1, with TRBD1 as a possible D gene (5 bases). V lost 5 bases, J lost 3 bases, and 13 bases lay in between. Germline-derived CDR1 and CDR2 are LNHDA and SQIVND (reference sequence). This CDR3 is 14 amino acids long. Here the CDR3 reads CASSLGGWDTEAFF. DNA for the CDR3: TGTGCCAGTAGTCTGGGGGGGTGGGACACTGAAGCTTTCTTT.

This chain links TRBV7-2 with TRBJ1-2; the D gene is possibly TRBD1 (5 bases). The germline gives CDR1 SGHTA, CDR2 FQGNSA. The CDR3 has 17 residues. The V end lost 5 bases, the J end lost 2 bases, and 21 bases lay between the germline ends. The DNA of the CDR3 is TGTGCCAGCAGCCAACGACCCTTTAAGACAGAGAACTATGGCTACACCTTC. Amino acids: CASSQRPFKTENYGYTF.

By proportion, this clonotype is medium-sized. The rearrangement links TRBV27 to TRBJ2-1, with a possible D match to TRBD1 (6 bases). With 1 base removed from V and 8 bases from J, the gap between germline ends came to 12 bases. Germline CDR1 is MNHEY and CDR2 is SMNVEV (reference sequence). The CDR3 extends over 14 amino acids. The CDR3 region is CASSLYTGWDEQFF. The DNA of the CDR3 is TGTGCCAGCAGTTTATACACAGGGTGGGATGAGCAGTTCTTC.